The T cell receptor (beta chain) under discussion was sequenced for a study of read filtering for tumor transcriptome and immune sequencing. Study-wide background: Transcriptome libraries were built from DNase-treated RNA.

From germline, CDR1 is SNHLY and CDR2 FYNNEI. V gave up 4 bases and J gave up 2 bases, with 18 bases separating them. The CDR3 consists of 16 residues. General study findings and limits: About 81.9% of IR-seq clonotypes had one read, totaling about 3.5% of reads; RNA-seq: 74.6% and 44.6%.

This clonotype has ten or more counts. Its antigen is undetermined. This library used roughly 400 ng RNA and molecular barcoded adaptors spanning alpha/delta and beta/gamma chains. TCRdb reprocessed the reads with MiXCR, giving one entry per CDR3 protein. This sample has nearly 60,000 distinct CDR3 sequences, with approximately 13% found just once. Sampling of bone marrow took place during active disease in every patient. The chain is built from TRBV2 and TRBJ2-7, with D maybe TRBD1 (5 bases). The sample consisted of a population of CD138-negative cells sorted from bone marrow. The sequence came from a donor older than 35 with multiple myeloma. The CDR3 sequence is CASSGQGFLLTYEQYF. CDR3 nucleotide sequence: TGTGCCAGCAGTGGGCAGGGATTCCTCCTTACCTACGAGCAGTACTTC.